What follows describes a single TCR beta chain. Its cognate antigen has yet to be identified. No base qualities exist here, and no much larger clone lies one base off it. This sample was taken from a study of OX40 agonist ivuxolimab in advanced cancers. Looking at the study overall: The costimulatory receptor OX40 (CD134) was targeted by ivuxolimab, a fully human IgG2 agonistic monoclonal antibody. Intravenous ivuxolimab was administered to patients every 2 weeks at six dose levels: 0.01, 0.1, 0.3, 1.5, 3 and 10 mg/kg. Among the approximately 50 dose-escalation patients, about 20 had hepatocellular carcinoma, 15 or so melanoma, 9 renal cell carcinoma and 9 head and neck cancer. The dose-escalation cohort was over 70% male with a mean age of approximately 60 years, ranging from about 23 to 85. Patients were allowed to have had prior anti-PD-1, anti-PD-L1 or anti-CTLA-4 therapy, and approximately 40% of the dose-escalation patients had been treated with checkpoint inhibitors. Three dose-escalation patients achieved partial responses, one with hepatocellular carcinoma and two with cutaneous melanoma. The purpose of peripheral TCRbeta sequencing was to test whether ivuxolimab changed TCR sequence diversity and led to clonal T-cell expansion. The paper describes the monotherapy dose-escalation part (N of about 50 patients) of the phase I trial of ivuxolimab. What the work shows at the level of the full study, not this receptor alone: After ivuxolimab, more expanded clones were found on average in CD8+ T cells than in CD4+ T cells. Low levels of normalized T-cell clonal expansion were also shown by some nonresponding patients. In the 0.1-3.0 mg/kg groups, partial responders had among the lowest normalized peripheral clonal expansion, particularly in CD8+ T cells. The antigen specificity of the peripheral T cells that underwent clonal expansion was not determined. At doses of 0.1 to 3.0 mg/kg, clonal expansion of both CD4+ and CD8+ T cells in blood was seen between baseline and week 6.

Patients with a history of autoimmune disease or receiving systemic immunosuppression were excluded from the trial. Peripheral blood for TCR sequencing was collected from all dose cohorts at baseline, on cycle 4 day 1, and on cycle 7 day 1. The samples were taken from a phase I, first-in-human, multicenter, open-label dose-escalation trial of ivuxolimab. Adults with locally advanced or metastatic head and neck squamous cell, hepatocellular, melanoma or renal cell carcinoma were enrolled in the trial. CD4+ and CD8+ T cells were sorted separately from peripheral blood before TCR sequencing. Trimming takes 5 bases from V and 0 bases from J, and the germline ends sit 9 bases apart. Its CDR3 holds 14 amino acids, cysteine through phenylalanine. Here the CDR3 DNA is all that survives: 42 bases in frame from base 1. From the germline V gene, CDR1 is SGHAT and CDR2 is FQNNGV. For sequencing of the TCRbeta CDR3 region, genomic DNA was extracted from the sorted cells. The immunoSEQ Assay was used for sequencing of TCRbeta CDR3 regions. TCRdb holds this immuneACCESS table with in-frame rearrangements only. Some clones are missing; in checked studies, unresolved V genes explain under half, and the rest has no known cause. The sample table holds just over 90,000 clones, of which about 90% were seen once. Around 0.86% of the sample goes to the ten largest clones.

The sequence derives from an adult with an advanced solid tumor such as melanoma, head and neck, liver or kidney cancer. The sequence is built from TRBV11-2 and TRBJ2-3; a tentative D match to TRBD1 spans 5 bases. This material consisted of CD4+ or CD8+ T cells sorted from blood, taken in a trial of the OX40 agonist ivuxolimab. The CDR3 amino acid sequence is: CASSTGVSTDTQYF. DNA sequence: TGTGCCAGCAGCACAGGAGTTAGCACAGATACGCAGTATTTT.